These 27 T cell receptor beta chains share one sample of origin, sequenced in a study of T cell changes during pregnancy in multiple sclerosis. Repertoires were generated with immunoSEQ multiplex PCR, while TCRdb's copy carries only in-frame clones and drops some. Of tens of thousands of clones in the sample, around 89% were seen once. The material sequenced was CD4+ T cells from peripheral blood mononuclear cells, taken in the second trimester of pregnancy. Every receptor here comes from a female donor with multiple sclerosis, enrolled in a pregnancy study.

This chain connects TRBV9 to TRBJ2-7; no reliable D call. The germline CDR1 and CDR2 sequences are SGDLS and YYNGEE. The V and J ends lost 0 bases and 0 bases respectively, with 4 bases between them. This CDR3 spans 13 amino acids. CDR3 sequence: CASSVGVSYEQYF. CDR3 in DNA: TGTGCCAGCAGCGTAGGCGTCTCCTACGAGCAGTACTTC.

The chain joins TRBV7-2 to TRBJ2-7, with 14 nucleotides matching TRBD2. V gave up 3 bases and J gave up 2 bases; unmatched junction bases: 9. This CDR3 region has 18 residues. Germline V CDR1 and CDR2: SGHTA, FQGNSA. In nucleotides, the CDR3 is TGTGCCAGCAGCTTGGGACTAGCGGGAGTGGGGGGACCCTACGAGCAGTACTTC. Its protein product is CASSLGLAGVGGPYEQYF.

This chain uses TRBV5-1 with TRBJ2-1; 11 nucleotides align to TRBD2. Germline V gene data show CDR1 as SGHRS and CDR2 as YFSETQ. V lost 0 bases and J lost 0; bases outside the gene matches: 5. The CDR3 extends over 18 amino acids. CDR3 region: CASSLAPSGRSSYNEQFF. In DNA, the CDR3 is TGCGCCAGCAGCTTGGCGCCTAGCGGGAGGAGCTCCTACAATGAGCAGTTCTTC.

The V gene is TRBV10-3, the J gene TRBJ2-7; D is possibly TRBD2 (5 bases). Trimming pared 6 bases from V and 6 bases from J, leaving 18 bases between. CDR3 length: 14 residues. Germline CDR1 is ENHRY and CDR2 is SYGVKD. The CDR3 loop reads CAISASREGGEQYF. As DNA, the CDR3 is TGTGCCATCAGCGCCTCGAGGGAAGGAGGCGAGCAGTACTTC.

J is TRBJ1-5 and V is TRBV5-1; 7 bases are shared with TRBD1. Germline V gives CDR1 SGHRS, CDR2 YFSETQ. CDR3 length equals 15 residues. V lost 0 bases to trimming and J lost 2 bases; unmatched junction nucleotides: 2. CDR3 in DNA: TGCGCCAGCAGCTTGGAGGGACAGCGCAATCAGCCCCAGCATTTT. Translation: CASSLEGQRNQPQHF.

V and J are TRBV28 and TRBJ2-1, with D possibly matching TRBD1 (6 bases). Germline CDR1 is MDHEN and CDR2 is SYDVKM. V lost 5 bases to trimming and J lost 7 bases, with 21 bases between them. The CDR3 is made up of 16 amino acids. Here the CDR3 reads CASSPHLGRGVNEQFF. The CDR3 region has the DNA TGTGCCAGCAGTCCCCACCTCGGCAGGGGTGTGAATGAGCAGTTCTTC. Full variable domain (rest looked up from reference TRBV28 and TRBJ2-1): DVKVTQSSRYLVKRTGEKVFLECVQDMDHENMFWYRQDPGLGLRLIYFSYDVKMKEKGDIPEGYSVSREKKERFSLILESASTNQTSMYLCASSPHLGRGVNEQFFGPGTRLTVL.

The chain links TRBV30 to TRBJ1-2; weak D call: TRBD1 (6 bases). This CDR3 is built from 13 residues. Per germline, CDR1 GTSNPN and CDR2 SVGIG (reference sequence). Trimming took off 6 bases at V and 5 bases at J, with 16 bases between the two ends. CDR3 DNA sequence: TGTGCCTGTACGGGAGGGGGGGGATATGGCTACACCTTC. It codes for CACTGGGGYGYTF.

The chain recombines TRBV5-1 with TRBJ2-2; weak D call: TRBD1 (6 bases). Germline CDR1 is SGHRS and CDR2 is YFSETQ. The length of the CDR3 is 14 residues. Trimming removed 3 bases from V and 4 bases from J, with 10 bases in between. This chain's CDR3 is CASSSPGATGELFF. CDR3 sequence (DNA): TGCGCCAGCAGCTCCCCAGGGGCCACCGGGGAGCTGTTTTTT.

The V and J genes are TRBV19 and TRBJ2-7; 7 bases fit TRBD2. This CDR3 is 15 amino acids long. The V gene's germline CDR1 is LNHDA and CDR2 SQIVND (reference sequence). V dropped 6 bases and J dropped 1; count of bases not matched to a gene: 9. The CDR3 DNA follows: TGTGCCAGTAGCATTGAGCGGGGAGAATCCTACGAGCAGTACTTC. The encoded protein is CASSIERGESYEQYF. Variable domain in full (rest from reference TRBV19 and TRBJ2-7): DGGITQSPKYLFRKEGQNVTLSCEQNLNHDAMYWYRQDPGQGLRLIYYSQIVNDFQKGDIAEGYSVSREKKESFPLTVTSAQKNPTAFYLCASSIERGESYEQYFGPGTRLTVT.

The V gene is TRBV2, the J gene TRBJ2-1, with 7 bases fitting TRBD1. The germline V gene has CDR1 SNHLY and CDR2 FYNNEI. The CDR3 sequence is 15 residues long. Trimming removed 6 bases from V and 7 bases from J; junction bases left unmatched: 12. The CDR3 DNA is TGTGCCAGCAGCCGAGGGGGCTTCATCGGGAATGAGCAGTTCTTC. Translation: CASSRGGFIGNEQFF.

Of note for this clone: The sample holds other DNA sequences that translate to the same CDR3. This chain links TRBV6-5 with TRBJ1-2, with a possible D match to TRBD1 (6 bases). The germline CDR1 and CDR2 sequences are MNHEY and SVGAGI. The CDR3 covers 13 residues. Trimming took 5 bases from V and 2 from J, leaving 9 bases between them. This chain's CDR3 is CASSPTGNYGYTF. As DNA, the CDR3 is TGTGCCAGCAGTCCCACAGGGAACTATGGCTACACCTTC.

This chain joins TRBV6-1 and TRBJ2-4; D unresolved. Trimming pared 2 bases from V and 4 bases from J, leaving 6 bases between. The length of the CDR3 is 13 residues. Germline CDR1 is MNHNS and CDR2 is SASEGT. CDR3 nucleotides: TGTGCCAGCAGTGAACAGGAAAAAAACATTCAGTACTTC. Translating gives CASSEQEKNIQYF.

This clone has only a few counts. V gene TRBV29-1 combines with J gene TRBJ2-2; TRBD1 is a possible D gene (6 bases). The V gene's germline CDR1 is SQVTM and CDR2 ANQGSEA. This CDR3 has 15 amino acids. Between the trimmed V and J ends, which lost 4 bases and 1 base, there was a span of 13 bases. CDR3 bases: TGCAGCGTTGCGACCGGGACAAAGAACACCGGGGAGCTGTTTTTT. It yields the protein CSVATGTKNTGELFF.

The count of this clone is one. The J gene is TRBJ2-1, the V gene TRBV6-5; 8 nucleotides match TRBD1. The CDR3 runs 14 residues. The V segment lost 6 bases and the J segment 5 bases; nucleotides outside the gene matches: 6. Germline V gene data show CDR1 as MNHEY and CDR2 as SVGAGI. The CDR3 region has the DNA TGTGCCAGCAGAGGGCAGGGGGCCCACAATGAGCAGTTCTTC. This translates into CASRGQGAHNEQFF.

This clone was detected only once. The chain couples TRBV28 to TRBJ2-2; the match to TRBD2 covers 12 bases. Germline CDR1 and CDR2: MDHEN and SYDVKM. The V gene end was trimmed by 7 bases and the J gene end by 6 bases; junction bases not matched to a gene: 6. The CDR3 contains 15 residues. The CDR3 protein is CASTGLAGTPGELFF. The DNA of the CDR3 is TGTGCCAGCACCGGACTAGCGGGGACGCCCGGGGAGCTGTTTTTT. The full variable domain, with the rest looked up from reference TRBV28 and TRBJ2-2, is DVKVTQSSRYLVKRTGEKVFLECVQDMDHENMFWYRQDPGLGLRLIYFSYDVKMKEKGDIPEGYSVSREKKERFSLILESASTNQTSMYLCASTGLAGTPGELFFGEGSRLTVL.

The genes are TRBV7-9 and TRBJ2-7; D is ambiguous. The CDR3 consists of 12 residues. Per germline, CDR1 SEHNR and CDR2 FQNEAQ (reference sequence). The germline V and J ends were trimmed by 5 bases and 3 bases, with 8 bases remaining between them. CDR3 residues: CASSGRNYEQYF. CDR3 DNA sequence: TGTGCCAGCAGCGGCCGAAACTACGAGCAGTACTTC.

V is TRBV25-1 and J is TRBJ2-2; 7 nucleotides agree with TRBD1. This CDR3 is 15 amino acids long. Germline CDR1 MGHDK, CDR2 SYGVNS. Trimming cost V 5 bases and J 4 bases; bases outside gene matches: 7. DNA of the CDR3: TGTGCCAGCAGTAAAACGACAGGGTTCACCGGGGAGCTGTTTTTT. This sequence encodes CASSKTTGFTGELFF.

The gene calls are TRBV28 and TRBJ2-7; TRBD1 might be the D (6 bases). The V end was cut by 3 bases, the J end by 3 bases, with 9 bases between. The germline V gene encodes CDR1 MDHEN and CDR2 SYDVKM. The CDR3 spans 13 residues. CDR3 sequence (DNA): TGTGCCAGCAGTTTGGACAGAATCTACGAGCAGTACTTC. Translating gives CASSLDRIYEQYF.

The V call is TRBV19, the J call TRBJ2-1, with a possible D match to TRBD2 (6 bases). The germline V and J ends were trimmed by 3 bases and 4 bases, with 10 bases remaining between them. The CDR3 is 14 amino acids. Per germline, CDR1 LNHDA and CDR2 SQIVND (reference sequence). The DNA of the CDR3 is TGTGCCAGTAGTATGACTAGACCTTACAATGAGCAGTTCTTC. Protein product: CASSMTRPYNEQFF.

Regarding this clone: The sample holds other DNA sequences that translate to the same CDR3. The chain has TRBV6-5 and TRBJ2-3; 8 positions match TRBD1. Germline V gene sequence: CDR1 MNHEY, CDR2 SVGAGI. V lost 5 bases to trimming and J lost 0 bases; unmatched junction nucleotides: 1. The CDR3 has 14 residues. The CDR3 DNA reads as TGTGCCAGCAGTCGGACAGGGAGCACAGATACGCAGTATTTT. As protein: CASSRTGSTDTQYF.

The chain is built from TRBV21-1 and TRBJ1-5; the table's D gene call, TRBD1, was not cross checked with the DNA. TRBV21-1 is termed a pseudogene. This CDR3 has 15 amino acids. The CDR3 coding sequence is TGTGCCAACAGCAAAAGGGACAGGGTCTATCAGCCCCAGCATTTT. It yields the protein CANSKRDRVYQPQHF.

This chain uses TRBV10-3 with TRBJ2-7; possibly TRBD1 for D (6 bases). This CDR3 contains 16 residues. Between the trimmed V and J ends, which lost 10 bases and 2 bases, there was a span of 24 bases. Germline V gene data show CDR1 as ENHRY and CDR2 as SYGVKD. DNA for the CDR3: TGTGCCACCGACAAATTTCAGGGGAAGGGGACCTACGAGCAGTACTTC. Its protein product is CATDKFQGKGTYEQYF.

The chain recombines TRBV4-2 with TRBJ2-1; 9 bases agree with TRBD1. From germline, CDR1 is LGHNA and CDR2 YNFKEQ. The CDR3 length is 16 residues. V dropped 2 bases and J dropped 6; count of bases not matched to a gene: 8. CDR3 sequence: CASSQTGTGWFNEQFF. DNA of the CDR3: TGTGCCAGCAGCCAAACCGGGACAGGGTGGTTCAATGAGCAGTTCTTC.

The rearrangement links TRBV29-1 to TRBJ2-7; tentative D call: TRBD1 (6 bases). The CDR3 sequence is 12 residues long. The ends were cut back, 4 bases at V and 2 bases at J, with 9 bases in the middle. The germline gives CDR1 SQVTM, CDR2 ANQGSEA. CDR3 sequence reads: CSVVGQPYEQYF. For the CDR3, the DNA is TGCAGCGTTGTGGGACAACCCTACGAGCAGTACTTC.

The rearrangement links TRBV4-2 to TRBJ2-3; D perhaps matches TRBD1 (6 bases). The V and J ends lost 0 bases and 7 bases respectively, with 17 bases between them. The CDR3 is made up of 16 amino acids. CDR1 and CDR2 from the germline V gene are LGHNA and YNFKEQ. CDR3: CASSQEQGLRMYTQYF. The CDR3 nucleotides read TGTGCCAGCAGCCAAGAGCAGGGGCTCAGAATGTATACGCAGTATTTT.

The chain recombines TRBV28 with TRBJ2-5; 7 bases match TRBD1. The CDR3 runs 20 residues. Germline V gene sequence: CDR1 MDHEN, CDR2 SYDVKM. Trimming removed 6 bases from V and 5 bases from J; junction bases left unmatched: 27. CDR3 coding DNA: TGTGCCAGCAGCCTCATCTCAACACACACAGGGGCCGGCCAACGGGAGACCCAGTACTTC. It yields the protein CASSLISTHTGAGQRETQYF.

This chain uses TRBV30 with TRBJ1-1; no definite D call. The V end lost 0 bases, the J end lost 0 bases, and 11 bases lay between the germline ends. Germline V gene sequence: CDR1 GTSNPN, CDR2 SVGIG (reference sequence). The CDR3 sequence is 15 residues long. The CDR3 DNA reads as TGTGCCTGGAGTGTATGGGTCGGGGTGAACACTGAAGCTTTCTTT. Translated: CAWSVWVGVNTEAFF. Combining the CDR3 with reference TRBV30 and TRBJ1-1 gives the whole variable domain SQTIHQWPATLVQPVGSPLSLECTVEGTSNPNLYWYRQAAGRGLQLLFYSVGIGQISSEVPQNLSASRPQDRQFILSSKKLLLSDSGFYLCAWSVWVGVNTEAFFGQGTRLTVV.